Listed below are T cell receptor beta chains from one sample, sequenced in a study of regulatory T cells in long-lasting Graves disease. TCRdb reprocessed the multiplex PCR reads via MiXCR and lists one record per CDR3 protein. The data show approximately 400,000 distinct CDR3 sequences, approximately 15% seen once. These data were likewise used in another study, on T cells in Graves' hyperthyroidism and ophthalmopathy.

Sequences were derived from peripheral blood mononuclear cells (PBMCs), sampled at new diagnosis, from a patient treated with antithyroid drugs. All receptors come from a woman in her thirties or forties with Graves disease. Each CDR3 is given with its conserved first and last residue. The D gene is left open where the match is weak. Expanded clones get a size class; other rows say once, few or many, or leave the size out.

. TRBJ2-2 many TRBV19 TGTGCCAGTAGTATCGGGGCCCTCTTAGGGGGACCGAACACCGGGGAGCTGTTTTTT CASSIGALLGGPNTGELFF
. TRBJ2-1 many TRBV19 TGTGCCAGTAGCATAGCTGACTACAATGAGCAGTTCTTC CASSIADYNEQFF
. TRBJ2-2 many TRBV7-9 TGTGCCAGCAGCTTAATAACAGAGAACACCGGGGAGCTGTTTTTT CASSLITENTGELFF
. TRBJ2-4 many TRBV12-3/TRBV12-4 TGTGCCAGCAGTCTACCCGAAGCGGGAGCCAAAAACATTCAGTACTTC CASSLPEAGAKNIQYF
TRBD1 TRBJ1-2 many TRBV12-3/TRBV12-4 TGTGCCAGCACCCCAACGGGGGACAGGGCGTTTGGCTACACCTTC CASTPTGDRAFGYTF
TRBD2 TRBJ2-7 many TRBV7-2 TGTGCCAGCAGCTTAGCCCCGACTAGCGGGAGAAGCGAGCAGTACTTC CASSLAPTSGRSEQYF
. TRBJ2-2 few TRBV12-3/TRBV12-4 TGTGCCAGCGGGAGTCGGACCGGGGAGCTGTTTTTT CASGSRTGELFF
TRBD1 TRBJ2-3 many TRBV27 TGTGCCAGCAGTTTATGGGACAGGGGCGGCACAGATACGCAGTATTTT CASSLWDRGGTDTQYF
. TRBJ2-2 many TRBV29-1 TGCAGCGTTGAAGACCCAGGGACCCGCGGAGACACCGGGGAGCTGTTTTTT CSVEDPGTRGDTGELFF
. TRBJ2-7 . TRBV7-9 TGTGCCAGCAGCCAAGATCAGGGGCTGATTACCTACGAGCAGTACTTC CASSQDQGLITYEQYF
TRBD2 TRBJ2-5 many TRBV20-1 TGCAGTGCCCCACAGAGACCACTAGCGGGTAGGGTTGAGACCCAGTACTTC CSAPQRPLAGRVETQYF
. TRBJ1-1 few TRBV28 TGTGCCAGCAGTTTCGTCTTTTTGACATTGAACACTGAAGCTTTCTTT CASSFVFLTLNTEAFF
TRBD1 TRBJ1-1 many TRBV28 TGTGCCAGCAGCTCGGACAGGCTCCGGGGCACTGAAGCTTTCTTT CASSSDRLRGTEAFF
. TRBJ2-5 few TRBV4-1 TGCGCCAGCAGCCAAGGGAGGGGCTCGAGGGAGACCCAGTACTTC CASSQGRGSRETQYF
. TRBJ1-1 . TRBV5-1 TGCGCCAGCAGCCCCTCTGTAGGAAGGGCTGAAGCTTTCTTT CASSPSVGRAEAFF
TRBD2 TRBJ2-2 few TRBV4-1 TGCGCCAGCAGCCAAGATCCGTCCGGGAGGGCCGGGGAGCTGTTTTTT CASSQDPSGRAGELFF
. TRBJ2-1 few TRBV30 TGTGCCTGGAGTGCCCTGGGACTTTCTGAGCAGTTCTTC CAWSALGLSEQFF
TRBD1 TRBJ2-6 . TRBV28 TGTGCCAGCAGTTCGTTTACAGGGGGCGGGTCTGGGGCCAACGTCCTGACTTTC CASSSFTGGGSGANVLTF
. TRBJ2-7 . TRBV9 TGTGCCAGCAGCGTCAGCGAGAGCTCCTACGAGCAGTACTTC CASSVSESSYEQYF
TRBD1 TRBJ1-6 many TRBV12-3/TRBV12-4 TGTGCCAGCAGTTTAGGGGACAGGGGAGGTCCCTATAATTCACCCCTCCACTTT CASSLGDRGGPYNSPLHF
. TRBJ2-5 many TRBV11-2 TGTGCCAGCAGCTCCACACTCAAAGAGACCCAGTACTTC CASSSTLKETQYF
. TRBJ2-2 . TRBV19 TGTGCCAGTAATCGGGAACAGGTTCCCGGGGAGCTGTCTTTT CASNREQVPGELSF
TRBD2 TRBJ2-3 few TRBV9 TGTGCCAGCAGCGGATTAGCGGGAGTCGGTACGCAGTATTTT CASSGLAGVGTQYF
. TRBJ1-2 many TRBV11-3 TGTGCCAGCAGCTTAGACCTGTCCAGGGGTGGCTATGGCTACACCTTC CASSLDLSRGGYGYTF
. TRBJ2-7 many TRBV11-2 TGTGCCAGCAGCTTAGATGGAAGCTACGAGCAGTACTTC CASSLDGSYEQYF
TRBD2 TRBJ2-7 many TRBV6-1 TGTGCCAGCAGAACTGAACTAGCGGGAGGGCCTGACGAGCAGTACTTC CASRTELAGGPDEQYF
TRBD2 TRBJ2-1 many TRBV2 TGTGCCAGCAGTTCACTAGCGGGAGAAGATGAGCAGTTCTTC CASSSLAGEDEQFF
. TRBJ1-2 . TRBV5-6 TGTGCCAGCAGCTTTTGGCAGGCTAACTATGGCTACACCTTC CASSFWQANYGYTF
. TRBJ1-5 many TRBV27 TGTGCCAGCAGTTTTCAGGGTTGGGATCAGCCCCAGCATTTT CASSFQGWDQPQHF
. TRBJ1-2 few TRBV7-2 TGTGCCAGCAGCTTTACTCGGACCTCTACGTCTGGCTACACCTTC CASSFTRTSTSGYTF
. TRBJ2-7 many TRBV3-1 TGTGCCAGCAGCCAAGATTGCCCCCCCCCGACCTACGAGCAGTACTTC CASSQDCPPPTYEQYF